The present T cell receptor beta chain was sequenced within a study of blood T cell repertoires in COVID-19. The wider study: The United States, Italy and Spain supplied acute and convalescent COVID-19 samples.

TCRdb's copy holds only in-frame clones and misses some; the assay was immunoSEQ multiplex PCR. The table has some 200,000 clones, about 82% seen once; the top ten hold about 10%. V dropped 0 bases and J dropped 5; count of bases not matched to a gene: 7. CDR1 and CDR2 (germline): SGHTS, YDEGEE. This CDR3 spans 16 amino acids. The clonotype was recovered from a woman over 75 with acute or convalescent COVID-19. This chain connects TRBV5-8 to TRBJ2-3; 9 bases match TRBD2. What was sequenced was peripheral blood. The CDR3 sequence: CASSLGAGGQGDTQYF. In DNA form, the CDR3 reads TGTGCCAGCAGCTTGGGTGCGGGGGGGCAAGGAGATACGCAGTATTTT.